This T cell receptor (beta chain) was sequenced in a study of human T cells and chemical hapten exposure. General study findings and limits: TCRs whose frequency exceeded 1 in 1000 remained the same following DPC sensitization.

Total RNA extraction was carried out from unfractionated whole blood. A few counts support this clonotype. Its antigen remains unidentified. It was the library that attached unique molecular identifiers to individual cDNA molecules. In the authors' methods: The median was roughly 100,000 TCRs per sample, ranging about 23,224 to 690,600. Using its own MiXCR run on the reads, TCRdb lists one record per CDR3 protein. The V and J calls reflect TCRdb's pipeline rather than the authors' work. Of about 120,000 distinct CDR3 sequences in the sample, over 7.5% were seen once. This TCR was recovered from a human donor in good health. Some clones in this sample may be carry-over from other donors' samples. Sequenced material: whole blood.

The CDR3 region has the DNA TGTGCCAGCGGCGCTAGCGGGGGGGCCTCCAATGAGCAGTTCTTC. Its translation is CASGASGGASNEQFF. The chain combines TRBV6-1 with TRBJ2-1; 12 nucleotides line up with TRBD2. The CDR3 loop spans 15 amino acids. The germline V gene has CDR1 MNHNS and CDR2 SASEGT. V lost 8 bases and J lost 6; bases outside the gene matches: 8.